The table lists the clone carrying this T cell receptor (beta chain) with a few counts. The data were produced by immunoSEQ multiplex PCR, yet TCRdb's version contains in-frame clones alone and is incomplete. The sample lists about 380,000 clones, around 90% seen once, with roughly 1.2% in the top ten. The V and J ends lost 3 bases and 2 bases respectively, with 6 bases between them. CDR3 length: 13 amino acids. The germline V gene has CDR1 MRHNA and CDR2 SNTAGT. The data belong to a study of blood T cell repertoires in COVID-19. Study-level background: PBMCs, B-cell-depleted T cells, or T cells provided the cDNA or gDNA that made up the material.

This clonotype was sampled from a woman between 18 and 29 years old who had recovered from COVID-19. V and J are TRBV6-4 and TRBJ2-3; no definite D call. Sample: PBMCs or T cells enriched from blood (not recorded which). The CDR3 protein is CASSDQATDTQYF. CDR3 bases: TGTGCCAGCAGTGATCAGGCCACAGATACGCAGTATTTT.